This T cell receptor (beta chain) came from a study of tumor-infiltrating lymphocytes in oesophageal squamous cell carcinoma. Looked up from germline, CDR1 is MDHEN and CDR2 is SYDVKM. V shed 5 bases, J shed 1 base, and the junction held 4 bases outside the gene matches. This CDR3 comprises 14 residues. Via MiXCR, TCRdb re-called the PCR reads, giving one row per CDR3 protein. This table holds around 12,000 distinct CDR3 sequences, around 56% found once. This rearrangement joins TRBV28 to TRBJ2-5; 7 bases line up with TRBD1. Sequencing was carried out using esophageal tumor tissue. This clonotype originated in a female donor with esophageal squamous cell carcinoma. CDR3 amino acids: CASSSYRGQETQYF. Written as DNA, the CDR3 is TGTGCCAGCAGTAGTTACAGGGGCCAAGAGACCCAGTACTTC.